This TCR beta chain emerged from a study of PD-1 blockade in classical Hodgkin lymphoma. Findings and limits, study-wide: The drivers behind the repertoire differences, possibly disease activity or prior therapy, remain undefined.

This clone was counted only a few times. Its target is not known. At the DNA level, this CDR3 is encoded by other sequences in the same sample as well. Every single patient, without exception, relapsed after autologous stem cell transplantation, and brentuximab vedotin exposure varied. Patients' outcomes at their best amounted to complete response, partial response or progressive disease. Using immunoSEQ multiplex PCR, the repertoire was profiled, and TCRdb retains in-frame clones only, with some absent. This table has about 46,000 clones, roughly 75% appearing once. V lost 3 bases and J lost 8; bases outside the gene matches: 2. Germline V gives CDR1 LGHNA, CDR2 YSLEER. The CDR3 sequence is 14 residues long.

The gene calls are TRBV4-3 and TRBJ1-6; TRBD1 matches 9 bases. This material consisted of peripheral blood mononuclear cells (PBMCs), taken before the second cycle of nivolumab. The TCR was taken from a human donor with classical Hodgkin lymphoma. The CDR3 is CASSQDRGDSPLHF. CDR3 DNA: TGCGCCAGCAGCCAGGACAGGGGTGATTCACCCCTCCACTTT.